A selection of T cell receptor beta chains follows, all from one sample in a study of T-cell memory formation after mild COVID-19. In TCRdb, the 5' RACE reads were re-called with MiXCR into one record per CDR3 protein. The sample yields fewer than 200,000 distinct CDR3 sequences, about a fifth seen once. Sequencing was carried out using PBMCs or a T cell subset sorted from them (not recorded which). Every receptor here comes from an adult woman who had mild COVID-19 (a few samples of this study predate the infection). Cell type and time point are not known. Each CDR3 is given with its conserved first and last residue. The order of the fields is J gene, clone size, D gene, V gene, CDR3 DNA, CDR3 protein. The D gene is left open where the match is weak. Size is omitted from some rows. Given values are once, few, many or a class for expanded clones.

j_call: TRBJ2-1; clone_size: NA; d_call: TRBD2; v_call: TRBV4-3; cdr3_nt: TGCGCCAGCAGCCGTTTAGCGGGAGGAGGAGACAATGAGCAGTTCTTC; cdr3_aa: CASSRLAGGGDNEQFF
j_call: TRBJ1-2; clone_size: once; d_call: NA; v_call: TRBV9; cdr3_nt: TGTGCCAGCAGCGTAGCAGATGGGGTCTATGGCTACACCTTC; cdr3_aa: CASSVADGVYGYTF
j_call: TRBJ1-1; clone_size: NA; d_call: NA; v_call: TRBV7-3; cdr3_nt: TGTGCCAGCAGCCCCGGTGGAGGGGGCACTGAAGCTTTCTTT; cdr3_aa: CASSPGGGGTEAFF
j_call: TRBJ2-7; clone_size: few; d_call: NA; v_call: TRBV29-1; cdr3_nt: TGCAGCGTGCTACAGGCAGACTCCTACGAGCAGTACTTC; cdr3_aa: CSVLQADSYEQYF
j_call: TRBJ2-7; clone_size: NA; d_call: NA; v_call: TRBV14; cdr3_nt: TGTGCCAGCAGCCAAGTCCAGGACGGCGAGCAGTACTTC; cdr3_aa: CASSQVQDGEQYF
j_call: TRBJ2-1; clone_size: NA; d_call: NA; v_call: TRBV9; cdr3_nt: TGTGCCAGCAGCAACCCGGGGAATGAGCAGTTCTTC; cdr3_aa: CASSNPGNEQFF
j_call: TRBJ2-1; clone_size: NA; d_call: TRBD2; v_call: TRBV7-3; cdr3_nt: TGTGCCAGCAGCTTAGTTTTTACTAGCGGGAGGCATGAGCAGTTCTTC; cdr3_aa: CASSLVFTSGRHEQFF
j_call: TRBJ2-1; clone_size: NA; d_call: TRBD2; v_call: TRBV5-4; cdr3_nt: TGTGCCAGCAGTTTTAGACTAGCGGGGGGGCCGAGTTACAATGAGCAGTTCTTC; cdr3_aa: CASSFRLAGGPSYNEQFF
j_call: TRBJ2-7; clone_size: NA; d_call: NA; v_call: TRBV4-1; cdr3_nt: TGCGCCAGCAGCCAGGCCCTAGCGAGCGAGCAGTACTTC; cdr3_aa: CASSQALASEQYF
j_call: TRBJ2-2; clone_size: NA; d_call: TRBD1; v_call: TRBV12-3/TRBV12-4; cdr3_nt: TGTGCCAGCAGGGCGGACAGGGAAGCCGGGGAGCTGTTTTTT; cdr3_aa: CASRADREAGELFF
j_call: TRBJ1-2; clone_size: NA; d_call: NA; v_call: TRBV3-1; cdr3_nt: TGTGCCAGCAGCCACGATTGGAGGTCTGGCTACACCTTC; cdr3_aa: CASSHDWRSGYTF
j_call: TRBJ2-2; clone_size: NA; d_call: NA; v_call: TRBV30; cdr3_nt: TGTGCCTGGAGATCTCTTAAGGAAGCCGGGGAGCTGTTTTTT; cdr3_aa: CAWRSLKEAGELFF
j_call: TRBJ2-1; clone_size: few; d_call: NA; v_call: TRBV10-3; cdr3_nt: TGTGCCATCAGTGGGAAGGACGAACCCCACAACAATGAGCAGTTCTTC; cdr3_aa: CAISGKDEPHNNEQFF
j_call: TRBJ2-1; clone_size: NA; d_call: TRBD2; v_call: TRBV12-3/TRBV12-4; cdr3_nt: TGTGCCAGCAGTTCTGGGGCGGGGCTAGCGGGACAAAATGAGCAGTTCTTC; cdr3_aa: CASSSGAGLAGQNEQFF
j_call: TRBJ2-1; clone_size: NA; d_call: TRBD2; v_call: TRBV5-1; cdr3_nt: TGCGCCAGCAGCCCCGGGACTAGCATTTTCACCTACAATGAGCAGTTCTTC; cdr3_aa: CASSPGTSIFTYNEQFF
j_call: TRBJ1-1; clone_size: few; d_call: NA; v_call: TRBV29-1; cdr3_nt: TGCAGCGTTGATCGGGGGCTCTCAATGAACACTGAAGCTTTCTTT; cdr3_aa: CSVDRGLSMNTEAFF
j_call: TRBJ2-3; clone_size: NA; d_call: TRBD2; v_call: TRBV5-6; cdr3_nt: TGTGCCAGCAGCTTTCTAGCGGGAGCGATAGATACGCAGTATTTT; cdr3_aa: CASSFLAGAIDTQYF
j_call: TRBJ2-5; clone_size: NA; d_call: NA; v_call: TRBV7-7; cdr3_nt: TGTGCTAGCAGCTTTGTAGACTCAGGAGAGACCCAGTACTTC; cdr3_aa: CASSFVDSGETQYF
j_call: TRBJ1-1; clone_size: few; d_call: NA; v_call: TRBV5-1; cdr3_nt: TGCGCCAGCAGCTTAAGGGGGGGGCAGAACACTGAAGCTTTCTTT; cdr3_aa: CASSLRGGQNTEAFF
j_call: TRBJ2-1; clone_size: few; d_call: TRBD2; v_call: TRBV30; cdr3_nt: TGTGCCTGGAGTGAGGCGGGGGGGCTTGATGAGCAGTTCTTC; cdr3_aa: CAWSEAGGLDEQFF
j_call: TRBJ2-7; clone_size: NA; d_call: TRBD2; v_call: TRBV12-3/TRBV12-4; cdr3_nt: TGTGCCAGCAGTTCCTCTTCACCGACTAGCGGGTACGAGCAGTACTTC; cdr3_aa: CASSSSSPTSGYEQYF
j_call: TRBJ2-5; clone_size: NA; d_call: NA; v_call: TRBV4-2; cdr3_nt: TGTGCCAGCAGCCAAGCGCGAGAACGGTCCCTACTTCAGGGCCAGTACTTC; cdr3_aa: CASSQARERSLLQGQYF